This T cell receptor beta chain was recorded in a study of breast tumors, draining lymph nodes, adjacent tissues. Regarding the study as a whole: Data fit most tumor T cells coming from lymph node, expanding in tumor. The lymph node origin of tumor T cells was framed as consistent with a hypothesis, not demonstrated. Tumor and nontumor repertoires were significantly more similar in luminal-like than in basal-like breast cancer. Compared with lymph nodes, tumors were less diverse; compared with nontumor tissue, more.

The V and J ends lost 4 bases and 2 bases respectively, with 11 bases between them. CDR3 length: 14 amino acids. The germline V gene encodes CDR1 LGHDT and CDR2 YNNKEL (reference sequence). Of note for this clonotype: The target antigen is unknown.

Samples came from axillary lymph nodes draining the breast cancer. TCRdb processed the multiplex PCR reads anew with MiXCR; each CDR3 protein has one entry. The top ten hold under 6.5% of the sample, which has about 110,000 distinct CDR3 sequences, about 30% seen once. The chain combines TRBV3-1 with TRBJ1-1, with D maybe TRBD1 (5 bases). What was sequenced was axillary lymph node tissue. The sequence was collected from a female donor with breast cancer. Some clones in this sample may be carry-over from other donors' samples. As DNA, the CDR3 is TGTGCCAGCAGCCCATTGGACATAAACACTGAAGCTTTCTTT. Amino acid sequence: CASSPLDINTEAFF.